Sequencing of this TCR beta chain was carried out in a study of regulatory T cells in long-lasting Graves disease. In building TCR beta libraries, iRepertoire HTBI primers were used together with Arm-PCR of CDR3 regions. TCRdb itself ran the multiplex PCR reads through MiXCR, one entry per CDR3 protein. The sample shows approximately 350,000 distinct CDR3 sequences, 16% of them seen only once. The sample holds one count of this clonotype. V shed 6 bases and J 3 bases; nucleotides not matched to a gene: 13. This CDR3 spans 17 amino acids. Germline CDR1 reads MNHEY; CDR2 reads SVGEGT. Time point meaning: newly diagnosed GD, antithyroid drugs for less than 3 months. Extracted PBMC RNA gave rise to the TCR library. These records were also assigned to another study, of T cells in Graves' hyperthyroidism and ophthalmopathy. From that study: TCR CDR3 regions were first amplified by RT-PCR with HTBI primers.

The TCR comes from a middle-aged man with Graves disease. The sample was peripheral blood mononuclear cells (PBMCs), taken at new diagnosis, from a patient treated with antithyroid drugs. The rearrangement joins TRBV6-2 or TRBV6-3 to TRBJ2-7, with TRBD1 matching 11 bases. The CDR3 sequence: CASSRGQGAWGGYEQYF. In DNA form, the CDR3 reads TGTGCCAGCAGCCGAGGACAGGGGGCGTGGGGGGGCTACGAGCAGTACTTC.